This passage covers 23 T cell receptor beta chains from one sample sequenced in a study of blood T cell repertoires in COVID-19 (dated by TCRdb to about 2020). Libraries were built with the immunoSEQ multiplex PCR assay. TCRdb stores this immuneACCESS table with in-frame sequences only. Part of the clones is absent; in the studies checked, under half of the shortfall reflects unresolved V genes, and no reason is known for the rest. This sample lists around 150,000 clones; around 90% were detected once. The top ten hold over 4.5% of the sample. The source material was peripheral blood. These receptors were collected from a human donor in a cohort sampled during active COVID-19.

V usage is TRBV5-1 and J usage is TRBJ2-5; TRBD2 agrees at 7 bases. Germline CDR1 reads SGHRS; CDR2 reads YFSETQ. This CDR3 is 14 amino acids long. Trimming removed 3 bases from V and 1 base from J; junction bases left unmatched: 3. CDR3 in DNA: TGCGCCAGCAGCTGGACGGGAGGCCAAGAGACCCAGTACTTC. Encoded protein: CASSWTGGQETQYF.

CDR3 residues: CASSYRDRVNYEQYF. CDR3 coding DNA: TGTGCCAGCAGTTACCGGGACAGGGTAAACTACGAGCAGTACTTC. This sequence joins TRBV6-5 and TRBJ2-7; TRBD1 agrees at 9 bases. V was clipped by 2 bases and J by 3 bases; unmatched bases: 5. Germline CDR1 reads MNHEY; CDR2 reads SVGAGI. This CDR3 is built from 15 residues.

The chain is built from TRBV19 and TRBJ2-1; 11 nucleotides align to TRBD2. Germline V gene sequence: CDR1 LNHDA, CDR2 SQIVND (reference sequence). Losses at the gene ends were 5 bases for V and 4 bases for J; bases not matched to a gene: 10. The CDR3 loop spans 17 amino acids. The CDR3 DNA is TGTGCCAGTAGTCCTCATAGCGGGAGGGCCGCATACAATGAGCAGTTCTTC. Protein product: CASSPHSGRAAYNEQFF.

This sequence joins TRBV9 and TRBJ1-3; D is ambiguous. The germline V and J ends were trimmed by 0 bases and 0 bases, with 10 bases remaining between them. The germline V gene encodes CDR1 SGDLS and CDR2 YYNGEE. The CDR3 is made up of 16 amino acids. CDR3 DNA sequence: TGTGCCAGCAGCGTAGCGCCGGGGAGCTCTGGAAACACCATATATTTT. Translating gives CASSVAPGSSGNTIYF.

This chain joins TRBV27 and TRBJ2-7, with 11 bases identical to TRBD2. Germline CDR1 and CDR2: MNHEY and SMNVEV (reference sequence). V trimming: 3 bases; J trimming: 0 bases; junction bases outside the gene matches: 7. The CDR3 is 17 amino acids. As DNA, the CDR3 is TGTGCCAGCAGTTTGTTTAGCGGGGGGGCCTTCTCCTACGAGCAGTACTTC. Translated, it gives CASSLFSGGAFSYEQYF.

The chain recombines TRBV9 with TRBJ1-5; D not resolved. Trimming stripped 0 bases from V and 5 bases from J, with 12 bases between. The V gene's germline CDR1 is SGDLS and CDR2 YYNGEE. The CDR3 runs 15 residues. The CDR3, as DNA: TGTGCCAGCAGCGTAGAAGGAGGGTTGGATCAGCCCCAGCATTTT. This gives the protein CASSVEGGLDQPQHF.

This clone was counted between two and nine times. The chain carries TRBV30 and TRBJ1-2, with 9 bases aligning to TRBD1. The germline CDR1 and CDR2 sequences are GTSNPN and SVGIG (reference sequence). J gave up 3 bases and V 5 bases, and 4 bases lay outside the gene matches. This CDR3 spans 13 amino acids. CDR3 sequence reads: CAWRDRVYYGYTF. DNA of the CDR3: TGTGCCTGGCGGGACAGGGTCTACTATGGCTACACCTTC.

In DNA, the CDR3 is TGTGCCAGCAGCCCCGTCCAAGAGACCCAGTACTTC. Encoded protein: CASSPVQETQYF. This chain joins TRBV12-3 or TRBV12-4 and TRBJ2-5; D is uncertain. The CDR3 contains 12 residues. V lost 6 bases to trimming and J lost 1 base, with 6 bases between them.

A few counts support this clone. CDR3 protein: CASSDPRGNTEAFF. The CDR3, as DNA: TGTGCCAGCAGTGACCCCCGGGGGAACACTGAAGCTTTCTTT. The V gene is TRBV25-1, the J gene TRBJ1-1; D call uncertain. The CDR3 extends over 14 amino acids. V was cut by 3 bases and J by 1 base, with 9 bases left in between. The germline V gene has CDR1 MGHDK and CDR2 SYGVNS.

This clone was found a few times. The V call is TRBV11-3, the J call TRBJ1-1; 8 bases map to TRBD1. The V gene end was trimmed by 5 bases and the J gene end by 4 bases; junction bases not matched to a gene: 9. The CDR3 totals 15 residues. In germline, CDR1 is SGHNT, CDR2 YENEEA. The CDR3 loop is CASSALQGGRTEAFF. In nucleotides, the CDR3 is TGTGCCAGCAGCGCCCTACAGGGGGGGCGCACTGAAGCTTTCTTT.

The rearrangement uses TRBV5-1 and TRBJ2-3; possible D gene TRBD2, 6 bases. Germline CDR1 is SGHRS and CDR2 is YFSETQ. Trimming cost V 4 bases and J 4 bases, with 13 bases left between them. The CDR3 sequence is 14 residues long. The CDR3 region has the DNA TGCGCCAGCAGCGGTTCTAGCGCTGCAGATACGCAGTATTTT. Encoded protein: CASSGSSAADTQYF.

This clone was observed a single time. The rearrangement uses TRBV14 and TRBJ1-1; D not resolved. Germline V CDR1 and CDR2: SGHDN, FVKESK. V was cut by 3 bases and J by 11 bases, with 16 bases left in between. CDR3 length: 13 amino acids. In DNA, the CDR3 is TGTGCCAGCAGCCACCCGGGTCCTGGTTTGGCTTTCTTT. Protein sequence: CASSHPGPGLAFF. Supplemented by reference TRBV14 and TRBJ1-1, the full variable domain reads EAGVTQFPSHSVIEKGQTVTLRCDPISGHDNLYWYRRVMGKEIKFLLHFVKESKQDESGMPNNRFLAERTGGTYSTLKVQPAELEDSGVYFCASSHPGPGLAFFGQGTRLTVV.

The genes are TRBV2 and TRBJ1-5, with D uncertain. Germline assignment: CDR1 SNHLY and CDR2 FYNNEI. This CDR3 region has 12 residues. V lost 7 bases, J lost 1 base, and 5 bases lay in between. CDR3 DNA sequence: TGTGCCAGCACGCGGAGCAATCAGCCCCAGCATTTT. It codes for CASTRSNQPQHF. Looking up the rest from reference TRBV2 and TRBJ1-5 gives the full variable domain: EPEVTQTPSHQVTQMGQEVILRCVPISNHLYFYWYRQILGQKVEFLVSFYNNEISEKSEIFDDQFSVERPDGSNFTLKIRSTKLEDSAMYFCASTRSNQPQHFGDGTRLSIL.

This clone was counted a few times. The chain recombines TRBV7-8 with TRBJ2-1; 10 bases agree with TRBD2. CDR1 and CDR2 (germline): SGHVS, FQNEAQ. The CDR3 has 17 amino acids. Losses at the gene ends were 0 bases for V and 6 bases for J; bases not matched to a gene: 8. The CDR3 here is CASSLARSGGALNEQFF. In DNA, the CDR3 is TGTGCCAGCAGCTTAGCGAGAAGCGGGGGGGCCCTCAATGAGCAGTTCTTC.

This clone was counted between two and nine times. This chain joins TRBV6-5 and TRBJ1-5, with 7 bases aligning to TRBD1. Looked up from germline, CDR1 is MNHEY and CDR2 is SVGAGI. This CDR3 has 14 amino acids. Unmatched junction bases numbered 5, after V lost 6 bases and J lost 3 bases. CDR3 coding DNA: TGTGCCAGCAGGCGGACAGGTGTCAATCAGCCCCAGCATTTT. It encodes CASRRTGVNQPQHF.

The gene calls are TRBV24-1 and TRBJ1-1; no reliable D call. The CDR3 loop spans 13 amino acids. In germline, CDR1 is KGHDR, CDR2 SFDVKD. The ends were cut back, 5 bases at V and 4 bases at J, with 10 bases in the middle. As DNA, the CDR3 is TGTGCCACCAGTGCCCCGCGAGGCACTGAAGCTTTCTTT. Translation gives CATSAPRGTEAFF.

The chain uses TRBV7-2 and TRBJ2-7; 13 bases align to TRBD2. V gave up 1 base and J gave up 3 bases; unmatched junction bases: 6. CDR1 SGHTA and CDR2 FQGNSA come from the germline V gene. The CDR3 is 17 amino acids. The DNA for the CDR3 is TGTGCCAGCAGCTTAGAGGCACTAGCGGGGGGGGGCTACGAGCAGTACTTC. Protein product: CASSLEALAGGGYEQYF.

This clone was seen just once. The V and J genes are TRBV19 and TRBJ2-1; 7 positions agree with TRBD2. Trimming took 1 base from V and 3 from J; bases not matched to a gene: 6. The CDR3 sequence is 16 residues long. CDR1 is LNHDA, CDR2 SQIVND, per germline (reference sequence). This CDR3 reads CASSIGSGLNYNEQFF. CDR3 sequence (DNA): TGTGCCAGTAGTATAGGTAGCGGGCTAAACTACAATGAGCAGTTCTTC.

A few counts support this clone. The rearrangement joins TRBV6-6 to TRBJ2-1; 11 nucleotides agree with TRBD2. CDR3 length equals 17 residues. V was pared by 7 bases and J by 0 bases, with 8 bases of the junction left unmatched. Germline V CDR1 and CDR2: MNHNY, SVGAGI (reference sequence). The CDR3 DNA sequence: TGTGCCAGCATTCGGCTAGCGGGAGGCACCTCCTACAATGAGCAGTTCTTC. Translated: CASIRLAGGTSYNEQFF.

The chain is built from TRBV3-1 (or the pseudogene TRBV3-2) and TRBJ2-7, with TRBD2 as a possible D gene (5 bases). The V end lost 4 bases, the J end lost 1 base, and 11 bases lay between the germline ends. CDR3 length: 14 residues. Germline loops: CDR1 LGHDT, CDR2 YNNKEL (reference sequence). The CDR3 sequence is CASSLGRASYEQYF. CDR3 in DNA: TGTGCCAGCAGCCTCGGGCGGGCGTCCTACGAGCAGTACTTC.

The J gene is TRBJ1-5, the V gene TRBV7-8; TRBD1 agrees at 8 bases. Germline CDR1 is SGHVS and CDR2 is FQNEAQ. The CDR3 covers 13 residues. Trimming cost V 3 bases and J 5 bases; bases outside gene matches: 0. The CDR3 loop reads CASSLDRDQPQHF. The CDR3 DNA reads as TGTGCCAGCAGCTTGGACAGGGATCAGCCCCAGCATTTT.

This chain joins TRBV3-1 (or the pseudogene TRBV3-2) and TRBJ1-5; D uncertain. V was trimmed by 1 base and J by 6 bases, leaving 10 bases between them. The CDR3 runs 14 residues. In germline, CDR1 is LGHDT, CDR2 YNNKEL (reference sequence). The CDR3 region is CASSQVRTTQPQHF. CDR3 DNA sequence: TGTGCCAGCAGCCAAGTGCGGACTACTCAGCCCCAGCATTTT.

This clone was picked up many times. Within the sample, other DNA sequences also encode this same CDR3. This chain links TRBV7-2 with TRBJ2-7; tentatively, D is TRBD1 (6 bases). Germline CDR1 is SGHTA and CDR2 is FQGNSA. V was clipped by 1 base and J by 7 bases, with 17 bases between them. The CDR3 covers 15 residues. The DNA for the CDR3 is TGTGCCAGCAGCTTAGTGGGGGACACCCTTGGGGAGCAGTACTTC. As protein: CASSLVGDTLGEQYF. Based on the CDR3 plus reference TRBV7-2 and TRBJ2-7, the full variable domain is GAGVSQSPSNKVTEKGKDVELRCDPISGHTALYWYRQSLGQGLEFLIYFQGNSAPDKSGLPSDRFSAERTGGSVSTLTIQRTQQEDSAVYLCASSLVGDTLGEQYFGPGTRLTVT.